The 20 T cell receptor beta chains reported below all come from one sample, sequenced in a study of tumor and adjacent non-tumor tissue in lung cancer. Three rounds of nested PCR, following a modified ARM-PCR protocol, produced the TCRbeta library. TCRdb reanalysed the multiplex PCR reads using MiXCR and keeps one entry per CDR3 protein. The sample carries roughly 200,000 distinct CDR3 sequences, around 70% recorded once. The template was RNA from unsorted bulk tissue. The sequencing input was lung tumor tissue. The source is a man aged 55 to 69 with non-small cell lung cancer.

This clonotype was observed many times. The rearrangement uses TRBV29-1 and TRBJ2-7; D may correspond to TRBD1 or TRBD2 (5 bases each). The CDR3 totals 11 residues. The germline CDR1 and CDR2 sequences are SQVTM and ANQGSEA. Trimming took off 5 bases at V and 4 bases at J, with 9 bases between the two ends. CDR3 nucleotide sequence: TGCAGCGTTCGGGGCAATTACGAGCAGTACTTC. Translated, it gives CSVRGNYEQYF.

The sample holds one count of this clonotype. The rearrangement uses TRBV29-1 and TRBJ2-1, with D hard to call. V lost 6 bases to trimming and J lost 4 bases, with 16 bases between them. Germline V lookup: CDR1 SQVTM, CDR2 ANQGSEA. CDR3 size: 14 residues. This CDR3 is CSVGELSSYNEQFF. CDR3 sequence (DNA): TGCAGCGTCGGAGAGTTAAGCTCATACAATGAGCAGTTCTTC.

Remarks on this clonotype: This may stem from a read error, because a much larger clone lies one nucleotide away. The J gene is TRBJ2-1, the V gene TRBV12-3 or TRBV12-4, with TRBD1 identical over 7 bases. The CDR3 runs 16 residues. V shed 4 bases, J shed 4 bases, and the junction held 10 bases outside the gene matches. The CDR3 DNA reads TGTGCCAGCAGTTCGATGAGAGGGGGCCCTTACAATGAGCAGTTCTTC. Translation gives CASSSMRGGPYNEQFF.

The rearrangement joins TRBV20-1 to TRBJ2-5, with 11 bases that match TRBD1. The J segment lost 7 bases and the V segment lost 7 bases, leaving 11 bases of the junction unmatched. Germline V lookup: CDR1 DFQATT, CDR2 SNEGSKA (reference sequence). There are 14 residues in the CDR3. The CDR3 coding sequence is TGCAGTGTTAGGCCGGGACAGGGGGGAGGGACCCAGTACTTC. Its protein product is CSVRPGQGGGTQYF.

With regard to this clonotype: The missing conserved phenylalanine or tryptophan at the end of this CDR3 makes a read error likely. The chain uses TRBV11-2 and TRBJ2-1; unclear D gene. CDR1 is SGHAT and CDR2 is FQNNGV in the germline V gene. This CDR3 is 13 amino acids long. CDR3: CASSLERYDEQFL. DNA for the CDR3: TGTGCCAGCAGCTTAGAGCGCTACGATGAGCAGTTCTTA.

Note on this clonotype: The junction and the germline gene differ at one end; a read error may be behind it. The V gene is TRBV12-3 or TRBV12-4, the J gene TRBJ2-1; possibly TRBD2 for D (6 bases). The length of the CDR3 is 16 residues. CDR3 coding DNA: TGTGCCAGCAGTCGTCGACTCGGGAGCTCCTACAATGTGCAGTTCTTC. Translation: CASSRRLGSSYNVQFF.

This clonotype is a singleton in its sample. The junction does not match germline at one end; this may be a read error. The J gene is TRBJ2-1, the V gene TRBV11-3; 8 nucleotides line up with TRBD2. Per the germline V gene, CDR1 is SGHNT and CDR2 is YENEEA. The CDR3 spans 15 residues. The CDR3 region has the DNA TGTACCAGCAGCCCCGGGGGGGGCTCCTACAGTGAGCAGTTCTTC. It codes for CTSSPGGGSYSEQFF. The full variable domain, with the rest looked up from reference TRBV11-3 and TRBJ2-1, is EAGVVQSPRYKIIEKKQPVAFWCNPISGHNTLYWYLQNLGQGPELLIRYENEEAVDDSQLPKDRFSAERLKGVDSTLKIQPAELGDSAVYLCTSSPGGGSYSEQFFGPGTRLTVL.

This clonotype was observed many times. As DNA, the CDR3 is TGCAGCGTTGGGCGACAACCGTACGAGCAGTACTTC. Translation: CSVGRQPYEQYF. The V gene is TRBV29-1, the J gene TRBJ2-7; D unresolved. V lost 4 bases to trimming and J lost 4 bases, with 11 bases between them. CDR1 and CDR2 from the germline V gene are SQVTM and ANQGSEA. The length of the CDR3 is 12 residues.

Regarding this clonotype: At one boundary the junction diverges from the germline segment, which might be a read error. J is TRBJ2-4 and V is TRBV4-3; the match to TRBD2 covers 11 bases. The CDR3 is 15 amino acids. CDR1 and CDR2 from the germline V gene are LGHNA and YSLEER. The CDR3 sequence is CASSQGPSGRNIQHF. The CDR3 region has the DNA TGCGCCAGCAGCCAAGGGCCTAGCGGGAGGAATATTCAGCACTTC.

This clonotype was recorded at least ten times. The V call is TRBV28, the J call TRBJ1-2; tentatively, D is TRBD1 (6 bases). CDR3 length: 11 amino acids. Germline lookup yields CDR1 MDHEN and CDR2 SYDVKM. V shed 4 bases and J shed 6 bases, with 6 bases lying between them. The CDR3 loop is CASSYRDGYTF. The DNA of the CDR3 is TGTGCCAGCAGTTACAGGGATGGCTACACCTTC.

The gene calls are TRBV20-1 and TRBJ2-7; 9 bases are shared with TRBD2. The CDR3 runs to 15 residues. Germline CDR1 and CDR2: DFQATT and SNEGSKA (reference sequence). The J segment lost 2 bases and the V segment lost 1 base, leaving 6 bases of the junction unmatched. The CDR3 sequence: CSARGTSADTYEQYF. In DNA form, the CDR3 reads TGCAGTGCTAGAGGGACTAGCGCAGACACCTACGAGCAGTACTTC.

The CDR3 sequence: CASSPGLEGSYTQYF. DNA for the CDR3: TGTGCCAGCAGTCCGGGACTAGAGGGATCATATACGCAGTATTTT. The chain recombines TRBV11-1 with TRBJ2-3; 8 positions match TRBD2. This CDR3 has 15 amino acids. Germline V gene lookup returns CDR1 SGHAT and CDR2 FQDESV (reference sequence). Losses at the gene ends were 6 bases for V and 7 bases for J; bases not matched to a gene: 12.

This chain connects TRBV7-2 to TRBJ2-1; no firm D call. The V gene lost 8 bases and the J gene lost 9 bases, with 8 bases spanning the gap. The CDR3 loop spans 10 amino acids. Germline V CDR1 and CDR2: SGHTA, FQGNSA. The DNA of the CDR3 is TGTGCCAGCGGCCCGGGTGAGCAGTTCTTC. Translated: CASGPGEQFF.

On this clonotype itself: The CDR3 ends on some other residue instead of the conserved phenylalanine or tryptophan, so this is likely a read error. The genes are TRBV11-1 and TRBJ2-6; 9 bases are a match to TRBD1. V lost 5 bases, J lost 0 bases, and 8 bases stayed unmatched. The CDR3 length is 18 residues. Germline CDR1 SGHAT, CDR2 FQDESV (reference sequence). Written as DNA, the CDR3 is TGTGCCAGCAGCCAAAGGGGACAGGGCTACTCTGGGGCCAACGTCCTGACTCTC. Protein: CASSQRGQGYSGANVLTL.

The table lists this clonotype with a count of one. At one of its ends the junction is not consistent with the germline gene, which may arise from a read error. This sequence joins TRBV20-1 and TRBJ2-1; D tentatively fits TRBD1 or TRBD2 (5 bases each). The germline V gene encodes CDR1 DFQATT and CDR2 SNEGSKA (reference sequence). There are 15 residues in the CDR3. The CDR3 loop reads CSAKPRTRTDNEQFF. For the CDR3, the DNA is TGCAGTGCTAAACCTAGGACAAGGACTGACAATGAGCAGTTCTTT.

The rearrangement links TRBV11-3 to TRBJ1-2, with D possibly being TRBD1 (6 bases). The CDR3 is made up of 16 amino acids. V lost 7 bases and J lost 6, with 24 bases in between. In germline, CDR1 is SGHNT, CDR2 YENEEA. This CDR3 is CASNNPTGSISHGYTF. The CDR3 coding sequence is TGTGCCAGCAACAATCCAACAGGGTCGATAAGCCATGGCTACACCTTC.

This clonotype has a single count. The chain has TRBV4-2 and TRBJ1-1; D ambiguous. The germline V and J ends were trimmed by 3 bases and 6 bases, with 14 bases remaining between them. Germline assignment: CDR1 LGHNA and CDR2 YNFKEQ. The CDR3 runs 14 residues. The CDR3 sequence: CASSQVLINAEAFF. The CDR3 coding sequence is TGTGCCAGCAGCCAGGTCCTCATCAACGCTGAAGCTTTCTTT.

The V gene is TRBV28, the J gene TRBJ1-2, with 7 positions matching TRBD1. The ends lost 6 bases at V and 0 bases at J; junction bases unmatched: 10. This CDR3 is built from 16 residues. Germline CDR1 MDHEN, CDR2 SYDVKM. The CDR3 here is CASSRGQVTTNYGYTF. The CDR3 region has the DNA TGTGCCAGCAGCCGTGGACAGGTGACAACTAACTATGGCTACACCTTC.

V gene TRBV5-1 combines with J gene TRBJ2-5; TRBD1 or TRBD2 may be the D gene (6 bases each). The germline gives CDR1 SGHRS, CDR2 YFSETQ. V was cut by 3 bases and J by 9 bases, with 15 bases left in between. The CDR3 is made up of 13 amino acids. The CDR3, as DNA: TGCGCCAGCAGCTCAAGCGCAGGGGAGGCCCAGTACTTC. Translating it yields CASSSSAGEAQYF.

CDR3 residues: CASSTETGWDTGELFF. CDR3 in DNA: TGCGCCAGCAGCACTGAGACGGGTTGGGACACCGGGGAGCTGTTTTTT. This rearrangement joins TRBV5-1 to TRBJ2-2; D is uncertain. Germline V gives CDR1 SGHRS, CDR2 YFSETQ. V lost 4 bases, J lost 3 bases, and 16 bases lay in between. The CDR3 has 16 amino acids.